The 20 T cell receptor beta chains presented below share a single source sample, sequenced in a study of CD8 T cells in Susac syndrome. The RNA, about 0.5 to 1 ug, was put through reverse transcription using random hexamers. TCRdb recomputed calls from the immunoSEQ multiplex PCR reads with MiXCR, one row per CDR3 protein. The sample includes hundreds of thousands of distinct CDR3 sequences, approximately 89% of them seen just once. Sequencing was performed on CD8+ T cells from PBMCs. These TCRs come from a human donor with multiple sclerosis.

This chain connects TRBV27 to TRBJ1-2; D perhaps matches TRBD1 (5 bases). Trimming shortened V by 8 bases and J by 2 bases, and 9 bases separated the two germline ends. The V gene's germline CDR1 is MNHEY and CDR2 SMNVEV (reference sequence). The CDR3 is made up of 12 amino acids. CDR3 residues: CASSGGNYGYTF. The CDR3 DNA reads as TGTGCCAGCTCCGGGGGAAACTATGGCTACACCTTC.

The rearrangement links TRBV30 to TRBJ2-7, with a weak D call TRBD2 (7 bases). V dropped 3 bases and J dropped 3 bases, with 21 bases sitting between them. Per germline, CDR1 GTSNPN and CDR2 SVGIG (reference sequence). This CDR3 has 16 amino acids. CDR3 bases: TGTGCCTGGAGCCATCCCGGGGGGCCCCTAGGCTACGAGCAGTACTTC. Translation: CAWSHPGGPLGYEQYF. The full variable domain, with the rest looked up from reference TRBV30 and TRBJ2-7, is SQTIHQWPATLVQPVGSPLSLECTVEGTSNPNLYWYRQAAGRGLQLLFYSVGIGQISSEVPQNLSASRPQDRQFILSSKKLLLSDSGFYLCAWSHPGGPLGYEQYFGPGTRLTVT.

Here the CDR3 DNA reads TGCGCCAGCAGCCTGTCGGAGGAGCAGTTCTTC. Amino acid sequence: CASSLSEEQFF. The chain employs TRBV5-1 and TRBJ2-1; D uncertain. Trimming shortened V by 4 bases and J by 10 bases, and 9 bases separated the two germline ends. The CDR3 contains 11 residues. Germline V gene data show CDR1 as SGHRS and CDR2 as YFSETQ.

The chain combines TRBV23-1 with TRBJ1-2; a possible D gene is TRBD1 (5 bases). TRBV23-1 is identified as an open reading frame with a role that is uncertain. The CDR3 totals 20 residues. The ends were cut back, 0 bases at V and 1 base at J, with 24 bases in the middle. In DNA, the CDR3 is TGCGCCAGCAGTCAATCGCGGCCCTTCCGGGTGAGGAGGGGTAACTATGGCTACACCTTC. It encodes CASSQSRPFRVRRGNYGYTF.

The chain joins TRBV27 to TRBJ2-1; no clear D. The germline V and J ends were trimmed by 9 bases and 0 bases, with 9 bases remaining between them. Per the germline V gene, CDR1 is MNHEY and CDR2 is SMNVEV (reference sequence). CDR3 length equals 13 residues. The CDR3 DNA is TGTGCCAGTGCGTGGAACTCCTACAATGAGCAGTTCTTC. Amino acid sequence: CASAWNSYNEQFF.

Regarding this clonotype: One end of the junction fails to match germline, which may point to a read error. The chain recombines TRBV12-3 or TRBV12-4 with TRBJ2-1; 11 bases match TRBD1. The CDR3 has 14 residues. As DNA, the CDR3 is TGCGCCAGCAGCCCGGGGACAGGGGGCAATGAGCAGTTCTTC. This codes for CASSPGTGGNEQFF.

This clonotype was picked up one time. The gene calls are TRBV30 and TRBJ2-4; D tentatively fits TRBD1 or TRBD2 (6 bases each). Germline values: CDR1 GTSNPN, CDR2 SVGIG (reference sequence). The CDR3 loop spans 13 amino acids. Trimming shortened V by 0 bases and J by 8 bases, and 11 bases separated the two germline ends. CDR3 residues: CAWSVIRGDIQYF. The CDR3 DNA is TGTGCCTGGAGTGTAATAAGGGGGGACATTCAGTACTTC. Variable domain in full (rest from reference TRBV30 and TRBJ2-4): SQTIHQWPATLVQPVGSPLSLECTVEGTSNPNLYWYRQAAGRGLQLLFYSVGIGQISSEVPQNLSASRPQDRQFILSSKKLLLSDSGFYLCAWSVIRGDIQYFGAGTRLSVL.

V and J are TRBV20-1 and TRBJ2-2, with 9 positions matching TRBD2. The V gene's germline CDR1 is DFQATT and CDR2 SNEGSKA (reference sequence). The CDR3 is 15 amino acids. This CDR3 reads CVRGCGGAEGGELFF. CDR3 DNA sequence: TGCGTCCGGGGGTGCGGGGGGGCTGAGGGAGGGGAGCTGTTTTTT.

This chain joins TRBV20-1 and TRBJ1-5, with D unresolved. V was clipped by 3 bases and J by 4 bases, with 19 bases between them. The length of the CDR3 is 16 residues. CDR1 is DFQATT, CDR2 SNEGSKA, per germline (reference sequence). The CDR3 region has the DNA TGCAGTGCTAGGGGCGGTCAGAAAGGCCTAAATCAGCCCCAGCATTTT. It encodes CSARGGQKGLNQPQHF.

The J gene is TRBJ1-2, the V gene TRBV9; a possible D gene is TRBD1 (6 bases). Per germline, CDR1 SGDLS and CDR2 YYNGEE. This CDR3 region has 15 residues. Trimming took 0 bases from V and 6 from J, leaving 15 bases between them. This CDR3 reads CASSVEGVGVDGYTF. The CDR3 DNA reads as TGTGCCAGCAGCGTAGAGGGGGTAGGAGTCGATGGCTACACCTTC. The whole variable domain, filled in from reference TRBV9 and TRBJ1-2, reads DSGVTQTPKHLITATGQRVTLRCSPRSGDLSVYWYQQSLDQGLQFLIQYYNGEERAKGNILERFSAQQFPDLHSELNLSSLELGDSALYFCASSVEGVGVDGYTFGSGTRLTVV.

The rearrangement links TRBV11-2 to TRBJ2-7; TRBD2 aligns across 9 bases. This CDR3 is 16 amino acids long. Germline trimming cut 1 base from V and 3 bases from J; bases unmatched to any gene: 7. Per the germline V gene, CDR1 is SGHAT and CDR2 is FQNNGV. The CDR3 region has the DNA TGTGCCAGCAGCTTAGTTGGGACTAGCACTTTCTACGAGCAGTACTTC. This sequence encodes CASSLVGTSTFYEQYF.

The V call is TRBV10-3, the J call TRBJ2-7; tentative D call: TRBD2 (6 bases). The V gene's germline CDR1 is ENHRY and CDR2 SYGVKD. The CDR3 loop spans 17 amino acids. V lost 3 bases and J 5 bases, leaving 23 bases between the germline ends. CDR3 region: CAISEVLGGIRIHEQYF. The CDR3 DNA reads as TGTGCCATCAGTGAAGTTTTGGGCGGGATCAGGATCCACGAGCAGTACTTC.

The V gene is TRBV10-3, the J gene TRBJ1-3; D is unclear. Germline V lookup: CDR1 ENHRY, CDR2 SYGVKD. The CDR3 loop spans 15 amino acids. V was shortened by 0 bases and J by 5 bases, with 11 bases between the two germline ends. CDR3 loop: CAISESEADRNTIYF. Here the CDR3 DNA reads TGTGCCATCAGTGAGTCGGAAGCAGACCGAAACACCATATATTTT.

The chain carries TRBV10-3 and TRBJ2-7, with TRBD2 matching over 10 bases. The CDR3 spans 15 residues. J lost 2 bases, V lost 4 bases, and 5 bases had no gene match. From germline, CDR1 is ENHRY and CDR2 SYGVKD. In DNA form, the CDR3 reads TGTGCCATCAGTGGCGGACTAGCGGATACCTACGAGCAGTACTTC. Translated, it gives CAISGGLADTYEQYF.

V and J are TRBV6-4 and TRBJ2-2; a weak D match, TRBD2 (5 bases). The V gene lost 7 bases and the J gene lost 1 base, with 10 bases spanning the gap. Germline V gene lookup returns CDR1 MRHNA and CDR2 SNTAGT. The CDR3 covers 14 residues. DNA for the CDR3: TGTGCCAGCAAGGAGGAGAGGAACACCGGGGAGCTGTTTTTT. Its translation is CASKEERNTGELFF.

V gene TRBV5-6 combines with J gene TRBJ2-1; possible D gene TRBD1, 6 bases. The V end lost 3 bases, the J end lost 9 bases, and 10 bases lay between the germline ends. Germline CDR1 SGHDT, CDR2 YYEEEE. This CDR3 contains 12 residues. CDR3: CASSSPRGEQFF. Here the CDR3 DNA reads TGTGCCAGCAGCTCGCCCAGGGGTGAGCAGTTCTTC.

V is TRBV16 and J is TRBJ1-2; maybe TRBD1 (5 bases). The CDR3 contains 14 residues. The V end was cut by 4 bases, the J end by 0 bases, with 9 bases between. The germline V gene encodes CDR1 KGHSY and CDR2 FQNENV. CDR3 sequence (DNA): TGTGCCAGCAGCCCAGACAGCCCTAACTATGGCTACACCTTC. This codes for CASSPDSPNYGYTF.

The V call is TRBV19, the J call TRBJ2-1; D is unclear. Germline CDR1 and CDR2: LNHDA and SQIVND (reference sequence). The length of the CDR3 is 15 residues. V was clipped by 4 bases and J by 1 base, with 11 bases between them. Here the CDR3 DNA reads TGTGCCAGTAGTAGTATCGTTATATCCTACAATGAGCAGTTCTTC. Translated, it gives CASSSIVISYNEQFF. Together with reference TRBV19 and TRBJ2-1, the CDR3 gives the full variable domain: DGGITQSPKYLFRKEGQNVTLSCEQNLNHDAMYWYRQDPGQGLRLIYYSQIVNDFQKGDIAEGYSVSREKKESFPLTVTSAQKNPTAFYLCASSSIVISYNEQFFGPGTRLTVL.

The chain links TRBV29-1 to TRBJ1-1, with D perhaps TRBD1 (5 bases). Trimming removed 4 bases at V and 3 bases at J, with 12 bases between. The germline gives CDR1 SQVTM, CDR2 ANQGSEA. CDR3 length: 13 residues. CDR3 sequence (DNA): TGCAGCGTTGTGGGCCAGGGACACACTGAAGCTTTCTTT. Translating gives CSVVGQGHTEAFF. Supplemented by reference TRBV29-1 and TRBJ1-1, the full variable domain reads SAVISQKPSRDICQRGTSLTIQCQVDSQVTMMFWYRQQPGQSLTLIATANQGSEATYESGFVIDKFPISRPNLTFSTLTVSNMSPEDSSIYLCSVVGQGHTEAFFGQGTRLTVV.

V usage is TRBV20-1 and J usage is TRBJ1-2, with TRBD1 as a possible D gene (5 bases). Trimming took 1 base from V and 2 from J, leaving 14 bases between them. Germline V gene lookup returns CDR1 DFQATT and CDR2 SNEGSKA (reference sequence). This CDR3 is 15 amino acids long. The CDR3 protein is CSARVGAGLNYGYTF. Here the CDR3 DNA reads TGCAGTGCTAGAGTCGGGGCAGGATTAAACTATGGCTACACCTTC.